These 5 T cell receptor beta chains were all obtained from the same sample, sequenced in a study of cytomegalovirus exposure and HLA in healthy donors. Method: immunoSEQ multiplex PCR; TCRdb's copy keeps in-frame clones and lacks some. This sample has approximately 100,000 clones; roughly nine tenths occur once, and the top ten carry around 6%. The specimen sequenced was PBMCs. All receptors come from a man between 18 and 29 years old in good health and CMV-seropositive.

The rearrangement uses TRBV15 and TRBJ2-7; 14 positions agree with TRBD2. This CDR3 comprises 17 residues. Germline lookup yields CDR1 LNHNV and CDR2 YYDKDF (reference sequence). V shed 1 base, J shed 0 bases, and the junction held 2 bases outside the gene matches. CDR3 sequence (DNA): TGTGCCACCAGCAGAGGACTAGCGGGAGGGAGCTCCTACGAGCAGTACTTC. It yields the protein CATSRGLAGGSSYEQYF.

This chain connects TRBV9 to TRBJ1-6; the match to TRBD1 covers 8 bases. Germline V lookup: CDR1 SGDLS, CDR2 YYNGEE. This CDR3 comprises 14 residues. Germline trimming cut 4 bases from V and 8 bases from J; bases unmatched to any gene: 5. The CDR3 sequence is CASSPGQVYSPLHF. Written as DNA, the CDR3 is TGTGCCAGCAGCCCGGGACAGGTCTATTCACCCCTCCACTTT.

The chain combines TRBV28 with TRBJ1-1; D gene unclear. The germline gives CDR1 MDHEN, CDR2 SYDVKM. The V and J ends lost 4 bases and 1 base respectively, with 10 bases between them. There are 14 residues in the CDR3. CDR3 region: CASSSPPGNTEAFF. In nucleotides, the CDR3 is TGTGCCAGCAGTTCCCCCCCGGGGAACACTGAAGCTTTCTTT.

This clone was observed a single time. This chain joins TRBV11-3 and TRBJ2-1; tentative D call: TRBD2 (6 bases). Trimming removed 5 bases at V and 14 bases at J, with 16 bases between. CDR3 length equals 12 residues. Germline CDR1 and CDR2: SGHNT and YENEEA. CDR3 DNA: TGTGCCAGCAGCCCCGGGGGTTACTGGGAGTTCTTC. Its protein product is CASSPGGYWEFF.

The rearrangement joins TRBV6-1 to TRBJ2-3, with TRBD2 identical over 14 bases. The CDR3 loop spans 17 amino acids. Trimming removed 1 base from V and 5 bases from J; junction bases left unmatched: 5. Germline V gives CDR1 MNHNS, CDR2 SASEGT. The CDR3 spells CASSEGGLAGGRDTQYF. CDR3 DNA sequence: TGTGCCAGCAGTGAAGGCGGACTAGCGGGGGGCAGAGATACGCAGTATTTT.